Following are 10 T cell receptor beta chains from one sample sequenced in a study of spatial heterogeneity in lung cancer. Time point here: sample taken at primary tumor resection. Whole RNA obtained from tumor, nontumor lung or frozen PBMC underwent sequencing without sorting. TCRdb re-called the 5' RACE reads with MiXCR, one entry per CDR3 protein. The sample has some 1,600 distinct CDR3 sequences, under 8% seen once. The sample in question was normal lung tissue next to the tumor, obtained at surgery. The origin of the receptors is a female donor with early-stage non-small cell lung cancer.

This clonotype is labeled large. The library was designed around alpha chains, so this beta chain is a stray read whose abundance carries little weight. V gene TRBV10-1 combines with J gene TRBJ2-1, with 8 bases fitting TRBD2. V lost 2 bases, J lost 4 bases, and 10 bases stayed unmatched. The CDR3 extends over 17 amino acids. The V gene's germline CDR1 is WNHNN and CDR2 SYGVQD (reference sequence). CDR3 protein: CASSEAQRESRYNEQFF. The CDR3 nucleotides read TGCGCCAGCAGTGAGGCCCAGCGGGAGAGTCGGTACAATGAGCAGTTCTTC.

In its sample, this clonotype is medium-sized. This beta chain is a stray sequence in a library constructed for alpha chains; its clone size is not meaningful. This sequence joins TRBV5-1 and TRBJ2-5; D not resolved. The CDR3 runs to 13 residues. The V gene lost 3 bases and the J gene lost 5 bases, with 11 bases spanning the gap. Germline assignment: CDR1 SGHRS and CDR2 YFSETQ. For the CDR3, the DNA is TGCGCCAGCAGCTATGGGCGGATGGAGACCCAGTACTTC. This translates into CASSYGRMETQYF.

Within the sample, this clonotype is medium-sized (0.01 to 0.1%). Since the library was made to target alpha chains, this beta chain is a stray read and its abundance is not meaningful. The V call is TRBV11-2, the J call TRBJ2-6; maybe TRBD1 (6 bases). V was shortened by 2 bases and J by 0 bases, with 17 bases between the two germline ends. The CDR3 loop spans 19 amino acids. Germline V gives CDR1 SGHAT, CDR2 FQNNGV. CDR3 protein: CASSLILGDTNSGANVLTF. The CDR3 DNA is TGTGCCAGCAGCTTAATTCTTGGGGACACCAACTCTGGGGCCAACGTCCTGACTTTC.

This clonotype qualifies as medium-sized. In a library made to pick up alpha chains, this beta chain is a stray read with a size that means little. The rearrangement joins TRBV27 to TRBJ2-2; possible D gene TRBD2, 5 bases. This CDR3 region has 16 residues. V was cut by 5 bases and J by 1 base, with 14 bases left in between. Germline V gives CDR1 MNHEY, CDR2 SMNVEV (reference sequence). For the CDR3, the DNA is TGTGCCAGCAGTCCCCTAGCAGATTTGAACACCGGGGAGCTGTTTTTT. The encoded protein is CASSPLADLNTGELFF.

This clonotype is medium-sized. This beta chain came through as a stray read in a library set up for alpha chains, and its size says little. The V call is TRBV20-1, the J call TRBJ2-5; TRBD1 or TRBD2 may be the D gene (6 bases each). CDR1 DFQATT and CDR2 SNEGSKA come from the germline V gene (reference sequence). V lost 0 bases and J 4 bases, leaving 15 bases between the germline ends. The CDR3 consists of 15 residues. The CDR3 sequence: CSARDPQGGGETQYF. CDR3 coding DNA: TGCAGTGCTAGAGATCCACAGGGAGGAGGAGAGACCCAGTACTTC.

This clonotype qualifies as medium-sized. Little can be read into the size of this beta chain, an off-target read in a library designed for alpha chains. This chain connects TRBV6-5 to TRBJ1-6; D ambiguous. The CDR3 runs to 12 residues. V lost 0 bases to trimming and J lost 10 bases, with 4 bases between them. CDR1 is MNHEY and CDR2 is SVGAGI in the germline V gene. The CDR3, as DNA: TGTGCCAGCAGTTACTCCCGCTCACCCCTCCACTTT. Translated, it gives CASSYSRSPLHF.

This clonotype is classed as medium-sized. This beta chain is an off-target read within a library intended for alpha chains, so its frequency means little. The rearrangement uses TRBV6-2 or TRBV6-3 and TRBJ1-5; D gene ambiguous. The germline CDR1 and CDR2 sequences are MNHEY and SVGEGT. V lost 6 bases, J lost 2 bases, and 11 bases lay in between. There are 14 residues in the CDR3. The CDR3 coding sequence is TGTGCCAGCAGCCGCCACGGGGGCAATCAGCCCCAGCATTTT. This sequence encodes CASSRHGGNQPQHF.

In this sample, this clonotype turned up many times. This beta chain was picked up by a library intended for alpha chains and is off target, so its count carries little meaning. V is TRBV5-1 and J is TRBJ2-2; D gene uncertain. Germline CDR1 reads SGHRS; CDR2 reads YFSETQ. Trimming took off 4 bases at V and 6 bases at J, with 13 bases between the two ends. There are 14 residues in the CDR3. CDR3 sequence (DNA): TGCGCCAGCAGCGACGGGCCGGCCGCCGGGGAGCTGTTTTTT. It specifies CASSDGPAAGELFF.

This clonotype is medium-sized by share. This beta chain lies outside the target of a library built for alpha chains; its clone size means little. The J gene is TRBJ2-1, the V gene TRBV20-1; D gene ambiguous. The length of the CDR3 is 12 residues. Germline CDR1 and CDR2: DFQATT and SNEGSKA (reference sequence). Trimming removed 4 bases at V and 1 base at J, with 5 bases between. The chain's CDR3 is CSATSSYNEQFF. The CDR3 DNA follows: TGCAGTGCTACCTCGTCCTACAATGAGCAGTTCTTC.

In this sample, this clonotype is medium-sized. One end of the junction is discordant with germline, which a read error may explain. Because this beta chain is a stray read in a library intended to capture alpha chains, its abundance should not be given much weight. CDR3 protein: CASSEIGVRSGADVLTF. The CDR3 DNA is TGTGCCAGCAGTGAAATTGGGGTGCGCTCTGGGGCCGACGTCCTGACTTTC. This chain uses TRBV2 with TRBJ2-6, with D perhaps matching TRBD1 (5 bases). Looked up from germline, CDR1 is SNHLY and CDR2 is FYNNEI. CDR3 size: 17 residues.